In this sample, the clone carrying this T cell receptor (beta chain) turned up many times. Its matching antigen is unknown. The data stem from a study of CD8 T cells in ankylosing spondylitis. The study's findings and limits: The authors found the disease-linked clones to be CD8+ and relatively rare in peripheral blood. Previous work reported some of these motif variants in the synovial fluid and blood of reactive arthritis. For ankylosing spondylitis blood, a TCR beta motif of seven to nine highly homologous variants appeared characteristic.

CDR1 is SGHRS and CDR2 is YFSETQ in the germline V gene. This CDR3 spans 16 amino acids. J lost 3 bases, V lost 4 bases, and 9 bases had no gene match. Quantitative 5'-RACE with molecular barcodes was used to make the TCR beta libraries. MiXCR was run by TCRdb on the 5' RACE reads, yielding one entry per CDR3 protein. The sample carries fewer than 350,000 distinct CDR3 sequences, approximately 10% recorded once. This receptor was obtained from a female donor with ankylosing spondylitis or in good health (not recorded which). The sequenced sample was blood, either unsorted or a sorted T cell fraction (not recorded which). The V gene is TRBV5-1, the J gene TRBJ1-4, with TRBD1 identical over 7 bases. CDR3 nucleotide sequence: TGCGCCAGCAGCAGAAATCCGGGACAGTCTAATGAAAAACTGTTTTTT. Encoded protein: CASSRNPGQSNEKLFF.